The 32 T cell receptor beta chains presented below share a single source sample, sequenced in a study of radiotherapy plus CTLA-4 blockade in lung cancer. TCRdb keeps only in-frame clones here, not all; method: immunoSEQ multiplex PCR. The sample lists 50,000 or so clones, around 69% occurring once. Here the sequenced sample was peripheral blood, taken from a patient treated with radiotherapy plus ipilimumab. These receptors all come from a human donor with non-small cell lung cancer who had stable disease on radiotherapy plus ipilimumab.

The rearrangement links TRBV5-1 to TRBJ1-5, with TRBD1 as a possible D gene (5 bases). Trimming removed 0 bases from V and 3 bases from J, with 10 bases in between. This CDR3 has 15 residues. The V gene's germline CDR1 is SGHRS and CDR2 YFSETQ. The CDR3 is CASSLAGGNNQPQHF. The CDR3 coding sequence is TGCGCCAGCAGCTTGGCTGGGGGGAACAATCAGCCCCAGCATTTT.

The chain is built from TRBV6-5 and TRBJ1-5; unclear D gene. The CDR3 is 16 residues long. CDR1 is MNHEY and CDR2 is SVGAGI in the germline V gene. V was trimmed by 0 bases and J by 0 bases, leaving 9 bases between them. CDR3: CASSYSSGDSNQPQHF. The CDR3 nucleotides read TGTGCCAGCAGTTACTCGTCCGGAGATAGCAATCAGCCCCAGCATTTT.

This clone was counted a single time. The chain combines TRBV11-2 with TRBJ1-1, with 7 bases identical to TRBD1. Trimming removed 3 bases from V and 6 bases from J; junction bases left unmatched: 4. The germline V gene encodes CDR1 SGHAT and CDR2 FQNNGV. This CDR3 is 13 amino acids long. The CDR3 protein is CASSLRQGAEAFF. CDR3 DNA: TGTGCCAGCAGCTTGAGACAGGGTGCTGAAGCTTTCTTT.

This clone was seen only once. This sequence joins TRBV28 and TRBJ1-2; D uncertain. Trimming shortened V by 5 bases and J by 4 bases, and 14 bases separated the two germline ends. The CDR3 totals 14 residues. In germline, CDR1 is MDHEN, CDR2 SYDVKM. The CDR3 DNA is TGTGCCAGCAGTCAGGACTCAGCAGCCTATGGCTACACCTTC. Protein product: CASSQDSAAYGYTF.

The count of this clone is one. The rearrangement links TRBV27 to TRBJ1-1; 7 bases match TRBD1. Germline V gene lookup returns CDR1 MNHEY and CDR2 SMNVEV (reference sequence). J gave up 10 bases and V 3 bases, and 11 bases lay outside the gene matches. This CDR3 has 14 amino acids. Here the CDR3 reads CASSLGAGGIVAFF. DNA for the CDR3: TGTGCCAGCAGTTTGGGCGCAGGGGGAATTGTAGCTTTCTTT.

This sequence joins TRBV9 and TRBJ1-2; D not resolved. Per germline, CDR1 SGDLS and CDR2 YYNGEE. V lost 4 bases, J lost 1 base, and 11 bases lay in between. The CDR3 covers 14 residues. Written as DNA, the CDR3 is TGTGCCAGCAGCAAAAACAGCGATAACTATGGCTACACCTTC. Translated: CASSKNSDNYGYTF.

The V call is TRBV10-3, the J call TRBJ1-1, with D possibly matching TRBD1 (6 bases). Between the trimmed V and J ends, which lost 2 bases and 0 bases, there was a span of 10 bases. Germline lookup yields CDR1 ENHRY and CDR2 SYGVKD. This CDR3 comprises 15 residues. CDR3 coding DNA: TGTGCCATCAGTGAGCCGGGACATCTGAACACTGAAGCTTTCTTT. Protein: CAISEPGHLNTEAFF.

CDR3 in amino acids: CASSRDRTQETQYF. CDR3 nucleotide sequence: TGTGCCAGCAGTCGGGACCGAACTCAAGAGACCCAGTACTTC. This chain joins TRBV27 and TRBJ2-5; either TRBD1 or TRBD2 may supply D (5 bases each). The germline CDR1 and CDR2 sequences are MNHEY and SMNVEV (reference sequence). There are 14 residues in the CDR3. V was clipped by 5 bases and J by 2 bases, with 12 bases between them.

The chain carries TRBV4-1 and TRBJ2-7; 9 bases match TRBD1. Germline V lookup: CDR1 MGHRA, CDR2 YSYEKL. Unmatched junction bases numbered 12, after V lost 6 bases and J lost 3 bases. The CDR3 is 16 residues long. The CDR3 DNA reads TGCGCCAGCAGGGATGACCCCGGGACAGGGCTCTACGAGCAGTACTTC. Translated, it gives CASRDDPGTGLYEQYF.

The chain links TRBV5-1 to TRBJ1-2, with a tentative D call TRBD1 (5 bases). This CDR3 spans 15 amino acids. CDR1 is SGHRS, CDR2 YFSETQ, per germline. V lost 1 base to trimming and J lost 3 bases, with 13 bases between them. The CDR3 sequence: CASSLSGKGDYGYTF. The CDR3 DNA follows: TGCGCCAGCAGCTTGTCAGGGAAGGGAGACTATGGCTACACCTTC.

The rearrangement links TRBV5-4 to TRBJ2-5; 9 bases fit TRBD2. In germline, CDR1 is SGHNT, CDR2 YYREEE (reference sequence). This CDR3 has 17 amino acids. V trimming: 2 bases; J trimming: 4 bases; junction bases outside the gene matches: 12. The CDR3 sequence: CASSLSRGSGGIETQYF. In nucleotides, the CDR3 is TGTGCCAGCAGCTTATCCCGAGGTAGCGGGGGTATAGAGACCCAGTACTTC. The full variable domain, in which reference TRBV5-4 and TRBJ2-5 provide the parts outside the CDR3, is ETGVTQSPTHLIKTRGQQVTLRCSSQSGHNTVSWYQQALGQGPQFIFQYYREEENGRGNFPPRFSGLQFPNYSSELNVNALELDDSALYLCASSLSRGSGGIETQYFGPGTRLLVL.

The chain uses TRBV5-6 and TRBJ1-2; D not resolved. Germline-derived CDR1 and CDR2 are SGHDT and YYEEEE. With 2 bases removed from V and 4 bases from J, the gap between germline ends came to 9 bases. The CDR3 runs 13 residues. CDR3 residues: CASSLGRTYGYTF. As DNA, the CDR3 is TGTGCCAGCAGCTTAGGCAGGACCTATGGCTACACCTTC.

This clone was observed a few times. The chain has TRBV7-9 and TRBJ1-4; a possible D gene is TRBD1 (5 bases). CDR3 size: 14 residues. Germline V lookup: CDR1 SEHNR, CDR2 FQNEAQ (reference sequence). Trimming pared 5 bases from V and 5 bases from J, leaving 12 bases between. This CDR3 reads CASSPGTVNEKLFF. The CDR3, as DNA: TGTGCCAGCAGCCCTGGGACGGTGAATGAAAAACTGTTTTTT.

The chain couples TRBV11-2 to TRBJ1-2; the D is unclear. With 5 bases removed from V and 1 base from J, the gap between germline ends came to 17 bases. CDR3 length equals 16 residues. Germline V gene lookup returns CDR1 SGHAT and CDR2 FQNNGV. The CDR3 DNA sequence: TGTGCCAGCAGCCTAATGGCAGTGGGGAATAACTATGGCTACACCTTC. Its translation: CASSLMAVGNNYGYTF.

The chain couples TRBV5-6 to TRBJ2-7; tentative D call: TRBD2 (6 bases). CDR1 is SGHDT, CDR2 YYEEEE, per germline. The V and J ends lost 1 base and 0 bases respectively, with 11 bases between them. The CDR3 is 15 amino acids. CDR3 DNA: TGTGCCAGCAGCTTGCAGCGGGTAAGCTCCTACGAGCAGTACGTC. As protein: CASSLQRVSSYEQYV.

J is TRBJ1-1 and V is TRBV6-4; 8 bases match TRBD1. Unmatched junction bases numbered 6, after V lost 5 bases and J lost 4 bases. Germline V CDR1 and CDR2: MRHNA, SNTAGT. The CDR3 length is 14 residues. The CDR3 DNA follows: TGTGCCAGCAGTAAGGACAGGGTGGGCACTGAAGCTTTCTTT. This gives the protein CASSKDRVGTEAFF.

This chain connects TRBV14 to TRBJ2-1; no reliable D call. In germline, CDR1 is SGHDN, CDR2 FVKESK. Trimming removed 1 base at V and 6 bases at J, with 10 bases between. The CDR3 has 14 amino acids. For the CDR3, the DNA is TGTGCCAGCAGCCAAGCGTCCCTTGGCAATGAGCAGTTCTTC. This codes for CASSQASLGNEQFF.

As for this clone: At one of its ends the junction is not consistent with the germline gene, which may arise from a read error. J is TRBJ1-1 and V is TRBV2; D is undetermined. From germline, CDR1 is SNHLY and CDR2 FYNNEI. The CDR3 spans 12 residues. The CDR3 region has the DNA TGTGCCAGCACTGAAGGTCTCTTTGAAGCTTTCTTT. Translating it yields CASTEGLFEAFF.

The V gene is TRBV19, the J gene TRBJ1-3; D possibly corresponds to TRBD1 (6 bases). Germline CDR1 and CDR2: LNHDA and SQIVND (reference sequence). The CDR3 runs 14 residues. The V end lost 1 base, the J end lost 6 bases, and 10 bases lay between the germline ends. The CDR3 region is CASSIAGGPNTIYF. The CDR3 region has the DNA TGTGCCAGTAGTATAGCGGGGGGCCCAAACACCATATATTTT.

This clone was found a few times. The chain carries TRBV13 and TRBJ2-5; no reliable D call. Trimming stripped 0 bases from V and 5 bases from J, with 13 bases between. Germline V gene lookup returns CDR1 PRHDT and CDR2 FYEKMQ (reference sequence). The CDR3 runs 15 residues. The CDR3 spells CASSLGRSPAETQYF. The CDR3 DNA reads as TGTGCCAGCAGCTTAGGCCGGTCCCCCGCGGAGACCCAGTACTTC.

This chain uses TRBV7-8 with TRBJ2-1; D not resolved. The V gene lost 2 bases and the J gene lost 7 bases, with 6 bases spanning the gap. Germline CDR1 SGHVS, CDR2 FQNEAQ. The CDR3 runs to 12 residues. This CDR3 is CASSLRGNEQFF. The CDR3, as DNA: TGTGCCAGCAGCTTACGAGGTAATGAGCAGTTCTTC.

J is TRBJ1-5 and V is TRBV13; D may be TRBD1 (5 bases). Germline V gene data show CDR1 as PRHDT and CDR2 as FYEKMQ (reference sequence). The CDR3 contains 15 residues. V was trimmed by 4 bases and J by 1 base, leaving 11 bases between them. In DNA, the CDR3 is TGTGCCAGCAGCTCGGGACGATCAAGCAATCAGCCCCAGCATTTT. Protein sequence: CASSSGRSSNQPQHF.

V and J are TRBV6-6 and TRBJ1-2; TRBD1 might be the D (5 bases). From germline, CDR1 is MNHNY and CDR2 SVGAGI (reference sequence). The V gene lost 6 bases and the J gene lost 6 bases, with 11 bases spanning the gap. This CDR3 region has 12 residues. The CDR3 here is CASRDRDHGYTF. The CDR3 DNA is TGTGCCAGCAGGGATAGGGACCATGGCTACACCTTC.

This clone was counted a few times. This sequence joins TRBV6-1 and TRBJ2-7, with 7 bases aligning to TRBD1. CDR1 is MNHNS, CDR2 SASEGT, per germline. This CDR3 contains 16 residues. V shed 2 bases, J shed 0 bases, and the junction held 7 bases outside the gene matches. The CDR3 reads CASSEIWTGSSYEQYV. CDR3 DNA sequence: TGTGCCAGCAGTGAAATATGGACAGGCAGCTCCTACGAGCAGTACGTC.

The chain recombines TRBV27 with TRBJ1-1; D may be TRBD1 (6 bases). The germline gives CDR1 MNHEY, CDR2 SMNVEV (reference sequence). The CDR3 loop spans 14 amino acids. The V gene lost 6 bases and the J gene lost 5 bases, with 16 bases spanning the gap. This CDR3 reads CASSPNRVGTEAFF. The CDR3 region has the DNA TGTGCCAGCAGCCCTAACAGGGTGGGGACTGAAGCTTTCTTT.

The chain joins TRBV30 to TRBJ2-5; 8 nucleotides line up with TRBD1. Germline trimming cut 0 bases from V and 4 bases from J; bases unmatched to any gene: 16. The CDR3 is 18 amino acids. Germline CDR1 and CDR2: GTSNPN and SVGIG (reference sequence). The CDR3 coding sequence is TGTGCCTGGAGTGTACTGGGACGACAGGGGATTAGTGGAGAGACCCAGTACTTC. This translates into CAWSVLGRQGISGETQYF.

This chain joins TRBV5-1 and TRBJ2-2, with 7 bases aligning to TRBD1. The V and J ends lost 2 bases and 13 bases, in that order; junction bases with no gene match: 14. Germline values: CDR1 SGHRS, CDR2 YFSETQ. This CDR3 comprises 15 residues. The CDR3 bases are TGCGCCAGCAGCTTAGGTGTGGGACAGAAGAAGTGGCTGTTTTTT. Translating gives CASSLGVGQKKWLFF.

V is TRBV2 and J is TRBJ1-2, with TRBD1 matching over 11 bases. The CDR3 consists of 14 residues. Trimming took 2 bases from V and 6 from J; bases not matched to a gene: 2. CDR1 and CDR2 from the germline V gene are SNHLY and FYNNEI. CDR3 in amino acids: CASSESDRGHGYTF. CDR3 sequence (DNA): TGTGCCAGCAGTGAATCGGACAGGGGGCATGGCTACACCTTC.

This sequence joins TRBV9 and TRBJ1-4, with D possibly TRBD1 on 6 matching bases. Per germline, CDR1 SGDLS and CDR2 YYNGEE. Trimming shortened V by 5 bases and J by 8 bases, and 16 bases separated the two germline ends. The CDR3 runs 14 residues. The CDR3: CASSPDRNVEKLFF. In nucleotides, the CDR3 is TGTGCCAGCAGTCCTGACAGGAATGTCGAAAAACTGTTTTTT.

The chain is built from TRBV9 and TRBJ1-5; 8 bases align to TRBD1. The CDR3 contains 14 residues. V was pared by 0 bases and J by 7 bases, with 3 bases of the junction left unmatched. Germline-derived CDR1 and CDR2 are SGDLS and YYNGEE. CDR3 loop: CASSVGQGRQPQHF. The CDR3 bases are TGTGCCAGCAGCGTAGGACAGGGGAGGCAGCCCCAGCATTTT. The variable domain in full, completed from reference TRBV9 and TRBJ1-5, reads DSGVTQTPKHLITATGQRVTLRCSPRSGDLSVYWYQQSLDQGLQFLIQYYNGEERAKGNILERFSAQQFPDLHSELNLSSLELGDSALYFCASSVGQGRQPQHFGDGTRLSIL.

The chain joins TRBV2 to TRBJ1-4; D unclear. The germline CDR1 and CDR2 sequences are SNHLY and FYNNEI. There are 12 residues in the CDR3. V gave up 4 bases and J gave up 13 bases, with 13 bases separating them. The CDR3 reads CASSAAERRLFF. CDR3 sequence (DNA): TGTGCCAGCAGTGCGGCAGAGAGGAGACTGTTTTTT.

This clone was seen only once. The CDR3 loop is CASSPSGGTTEAFF. The CDR3 nucleotides read TGTGCCAGTAGCCCCTCGGGGGGGACCACTGAAGCTTTCTTT. V and J are TRBV19 and TRBJ1-1, with a tentative D call TRBD1 (5 bases). There are 14 residues in the CDR3. Trimming pared 6 bases from V and 4 bases from J, leaving 15 bases between. From germline, CDR1 is LNHDA and CDR2 SQIVND (reference sequence). Full variable domain (remainder filled in from reference TRBV19 and TRBJ1-1): DGGITQSPKYLFRKEGQNVTLSCEQNLNHDAMYWYRQDPGQGLRLIYYSQIVNDFQKGDIAEGYSVSREKKESFPLTVTSAQKNPTAFYLCASSPSGGTTEAFFGQGTRLTVV.